These 28 T cell receptor beta chains were sequenced from one sample in a study of esophageal squamous cell carcinoma under preoperative chemotherapy. As for time point: before preoperative PTX-NDP chemotherapy. In TCRdb, the PCR reads were re-called with MiXCR into one record per CDR3 protein. Counted here are under 7,000 distinct CDR3 sequences, more than 25% occurring once; the ten biggest clones make up 11% to 15%. The specimen was collected from a patient given preoperative chemotherapy. These receptors were obtained from a human donor with esophageal squamous cell carcinoma. The donor label of this sample is uncertain.

Ten or more counts support this clonotype. The V gene is TRBV11-3, the J gene TRBJ2-1; possibly TRBD2 for D (6 bases). Trimming removed 0 bases from V and 10 bases from J, with 19 bases in between. Per germline, CDR1 SGHNT and CDR2 YENEEA. The CDR3 contains 16 residues. CDR3 amino acids: CASSLDPISGAYEQFF. In DNA form, the CDR3 reads TGTGCCAGCAGCTTAGATCCCATTAGCGGTGCCTACGAGCAGTTCTTC.

This clonotype was counted many times. J is TRBJ1-1 and V is TRBV7-2, with D perhaps TRBD1 (5 bases). Germline V lookup: CDR1 SGHTA, CDR2 FQGNSA. The CDR3 contains 15 residues. Between the trimmed V and J ends, which lost 1 base and 4 bases, there was a span of 13 bases. CDR3 in amino acids: CASSLDSRGITEAFF. The CDR3, as DNA: TGTGCCAGCAGCTTAGACAGCCGGGGCATCACTGAAGCTTTCTTT.

This clonotype was detected a few times. The junction differs from germline at one of its ends, possibly a read error. The chain links TRBV20-1 to TRBJ2-1; D remains unclear. This CDR3 region has 15 residues. From germline, CDR1 is DFQATT and CDR2 SNEGSKA (reference sequence). The CDR3 here is CSASSRPASDNEQFF. CDR3 sequence (DNA): TGCAGTGCATCATCTCGTCCCGCCTCCGACAATGAGCAGTTCTTC.

A remark on this clonotype: Sequence at one end of the junction differs from germline and may be a read error. This chain links TRBV6-1 with TRBJ1-2; the D is unclear. The germline V gene has CDR1 MNHNS and CDR2 SASEGT. The CDR3 is 13 amino acids. The CDR3 reads CARSEGSGGGYTF. CDR3 nucleotide sequence: TGTGCCAGGAGTGAAGGTAGCGGTGGCGGCTACACCTTC.

On this clonotype: A junction boundary mismatches the germline segment, possibly from a read error. The chain's CDR3 is CGSSLTLSSQETQYF. CDR3 bases: TGTGGCAGCAGTTTAACGCTCTCTAGCCAAGAGACCCAGTACTTC. J is TRBJ2-5 and V is TRBV12-3 or TRBV12-4, with D unresolved. The CDR3 covers 15 residues.

In this sample, this clonotype is medium-sized (0.01 to 0.1%). The chain carries TRBV27 and TRBJ2-3; 10 bases fit TRBD1. CDR3 length: 15 amino acids. Trimming took 3 bases from V and 3 from J; bases not matched to a gene: 3. Looked up from germline, CDR1 is MNHEY and CDR2 is SMNVEV (reference sequence). CDR3 loop: CASSFDRGPTDTQYF. CDR3 sequence (DNA): TGTGCCAGCAGTTTCGACAGGGGGCCGACAGATACGCAGTATTTT.

This clonotype was detected only a few times. A much larger clone lies one base from this, so it may be a read error. V gene TRBV7-2 combines with J gene TRBJ2-1; maybe TRBD2 (5 bases). The CDR3 runs to 14 residues. The V end lost 3 bases, the J end lost 10 bases, and 16 bases lay between the germline ends. Germline assignment: CDR1 SGHTA and CDR2 FQGNSA. CDR3 amino acids: CASSLFWEDYEQFF. CDR3 DNA: TGTGCCAGCAGCTTGTTCTGGGAAGACTACGAGCAGTTCTTC.

Concerning this clonotype: The junction departs from germline at one end; a sequencing error may be responsible. This rearrangement joins TRBV7-6 to TRBJ2-5; D unclear. This CDR3 has 12 residues. CDR1 and CDR2 (germline): SGHVS, FNYEAQ. The CDR3 here is CTSSLIEAEQYF. The CDR3 region has the DNA TGTACCAGCAGCTTAATCGAGGCTGAGCAGTACTTC.

This clonotype is medium-sized within its sample. CDR3: CASSPAHEQYF. Here the CDR3 DNA reads TGTGCCAGCAGCCCAGCCCACGAGCAGTACTTC. The genes are TRBV7-2 and TRBJ2-3, with D hard to call. The closer fit of TRBJ2-7 to the DNA end suggests the J call may be wrong. This CDR3 is 11 amino acids long. Germline CDR1 reads SGHTA; CDR2 reads FQGNSA.

This clonotype occurred many times. The chain joins TRBV7-8 to TRBJ2-1; 9 bases align to TRBD1. Germline V gene sequence: CDR1 SGHVS, CDR2 FQNEAQ. J lost 10 bases, V lost 2 bases, and 9 bases had no gene match. CDR3 length: 15 amino acids. The CDR3 coding sequence is TGTGCCAGCAGCTTAATGCTAGGACAGGGGATCGAGCAGTTCTTC. This encodes CASSLMLGQGIEQFF.

Relative to its sample, this clonotype is large. The J gene is TRBJ2-6, the V gene TRBV27; D perhaps matches TRBD1 (5 bases). V lost 10 bases, J lost 1 base, and 14 bases lay in between. The CDR3 is 15 amino acids. The germline CDR1 and CDR2 sequences are MNHEY and SMNVEV (reference sequence). CDR3 DNA: TGTGCCACCGTTTCAGGGAATTCTGGGGCCAACGTCCTGACTTTC. Translated, it gives CATVSGNSGANVLTF. Based on the CDR3 plus reference TRBV27 and TRBJ2-6, the full variable domain is EAQVTQNPRYLITVTGKKLTVTCSQNMNHEYMSWYRQDPGLGLRQIYYSMNVEVTDKGDVPEGYKVSRKEKRNFPLILESPSPNQTSLYFCATVSGNSGANVLTFGAGSRLTVL.

Here the CDR3 reads CASSLRGGETQYF. Here the CDR3 DNA reads TGTGCCAGCAGCCTAAGAGGGGGAGAGACCCAGTACTTC. The genes are TRBV14 and TRBJ2-5, with TRBD1 as a possible D gene (6 bases). The germline V gene encodes CDR1 SGHDN and CDR2 FVKESK. The CDR3 loop spans 13 amino acids. The germline V and J ends were trimmed by 4 bases and 4 bases, with 10 bases remaining between them.

There are a few counts of this clonotype. A read error may produce the germline difference seen at one junction end. This chain uses TRBV11-2 with TRBJ2-5; 7 bases are a match to TRBD2. The CDR3 runs to 14 residues. Germline loops: CDR1 SGHAT, CDR2 FQNNGV. CDR3 in DNA: TGTGCCAGCAGCTTAGATCCTAGCGGCTGCGAGGAGTTCTTC. Amino acid sequence: CASSLDPSGCEEFF.

The rearrangement links TRBV6-1 to TRBJ2-1; D might be TRBD2 (7 bases). CDR1 and CDR2 (germline): MNHNS, SASEGT. V lost 8 bases to trimming and J lost 10 bases, with 24 bases between them. The CDR3 extends over 15 amino acids. The DNA for the CDR3 is TGTGCCAGCGGTCCATCACAGGGCGGGGGCTACGAGCAGTTCTTC. Its protein product is CASGPSQGGGYEQFF.

This clonotype was seen once. This is likely a read error, given that the CDR3 carries no conserved phenylalanine or tryptophan at its end. The V call is TRBV7-9, the J call TRBJ2-5; 8 nucleotides align to TRBD2. Gene TRBJ2-7 matches the end of the DNA better, so the J call may be wrong. CDR1 is SEHNR, CDR2 FQNEAQ, per germline (reference sequence). This CDR3 contains 16 residues. The CDR3 here is CASRRERGPAPYEQYL. CDR3 DNA: TGTGCCAGCAGGCGAGAGCGGGGGCCGGCCCCCTACGAGCAGTACTTA.

In its sample, this clonotype is medium-sized. J is TRBJ2-1 and V is TRBV6-1, with TRBD2 matching 11 bases. The CDR3 totals 14 residues. The ends lost 3 bases at V and 9 bases at J; junction bases unmatched: 4. CDR1 MNHNS and CDR2 SASEGT come from the germline V gene. CDR3 residues: CASSEASGRLEQFF. CDR3 coding DNA: TGTGCCAGCAGTGAGGCTAGCGGGAGGCTTGAGCAGTTCTTC.

Notes on this clonotype: No conserved phenylalanine or tryptophan ends this CDR3, so it is likely a read error. The CDR3 DNA reads TGTGCCAGCGGTTTAGGGAGGGGGAGTGCGAATGAGCAGTTCTTG. It codes for CASGLGRGSANEQFL. The rearrangement links TRBV12-3 or TRBV12-4 to TRBJ2-1; tentative D call: TRBD2 (7 bases). The CDR3 runs 15 residues.

Note on this clonotype: A read error may produce the germline difference seen at one junction end. The chain carries TRBV6-1 and TRBJ2-1; D not resolved. Germline V lookup: CDR1 MNHNS, CDR2 SASEGT. The CDR3 runs to 16 residues. As DNA, the CDR3 is TGTGGCAGCAGTGTCCGTGACCGTGCATCCTACAATGAGCAGTTCTTC. It translates to CGSSVRDRASYNEQFF.

Comments on this clonotype: This likely comes from a read error, as the CDR3 has no conserved phenylalanine or tryptophan at its end. The genes are TRBV12-3 or TRBV12-4 and TRBJ2-2, with 12 bases that match TRBD2. CDR3 length: 13 residues. The V and J ends lost 10 bases and 8 bases, in that order; junction bases with no gene match: 5. CDR3 sequence reads: CATAGTSGGELFL. CDR3 DNA sequence: TGTGCCACCGCCGGGACTAGCGGGGGGGAGCTGTTTTTG.

Ten or more counts support this clonotype. The rearrangement joins TRBV4-1 to TRBJ2-2; TRBD1 agrees at 7 bases. The CDR3 sequence is 17 residues long. The germline V gene has CDR1 MGHRA and CDR2 YSYEKL. Trimming removed 4 bases from V and 0 bases from J; junction bases left unmatched: 8. CDR3 protein: CASSRSQGTSNTGELFF. The CDR3, as DNA: TGCGCCAGCAGCCGGTCACAGGGGACCTCGAACACCGGGGAGCTGTTTTTT.

This clonotype has a count of ten or more. The genes are TRBV12-3 or TRBV12-4 and TRBJ2-1; TRBD2 matches at 8 bases. V lost 6 bases and J lost 7; bases outside the gene matches: 20. The CDR3 is 18 amino acids. The CDR3 sequence is CASRRRAGRLAGGNEQFF. The CDR3 nucleotides are TGTGCCAGCAGGCGGCGGGCTGGAAGGCTAGCGGGCGGGAATGAGCAGTTCTTC.

As concerns this clonotype: Germline and junction disagree at one end, which may indicate a read error. V gene TRBV6-1 combines with J gene TRBJ2-5; D perhaps matches TRBD1 (5 bases). This CDR3 contains 14 residues. CDR1 MNHNS and CDR2 SASEGT come from the germline V gene. The CDR3 sequence: CAGSEGASQETQYF. CDR3 DNA: TGTGCCGGCAGTGAAGGGGCTAGCCAAGAGACCCAGTACTTC.

In its sample, this clonotype was seen a few times. The rearrangement uses TRBV28 and TRBJ2-3; D remains ambiguous. The germline gives CDR1 MDHEN, CDR2 SYDVKM. The CDR3 runs 13 residues. Between the trimmed V and J ends, which lost 6 bases and 5 bases, there was a span of 12 bases. The CDR3 DNA sequence: TGTGCCAGCAGGGCCCCAGCGAGAGATACGCAGTATTTT. Its protein is CASRAPARDTQYF.

To note about this clonotype: No conserved phenylalanine or tryptophan ends this CDR3, so it is likely a read error. This chain links TRBV27 with TRBJ2-5; 11 bases match TRBD2. CDR3 length equals 15 residues. V lost 6 bases, J lost 11 bases, and 14 bases stayed unmatched. Germline CDR1 MNHEY, CDR2 SMNVEV (reference sequence). The CDR3 sequence: CASRQSSGRAYGQYV. The CDR3 DNA sequence: TGTGCCAGCAGGCAAAGTAGCGGGAGGGCGTACGGGCAGTACGTC.

This clonotype is labeled medium-sized. This sequence joins TRBV7-6 and TRBJ2-1; 10 bases are a match to TRBD2. V lost 5 bases, J lost 7 bases, and 11 bases stayed unmatched. This CDR3 region has 16 residues. Looked up from germline, CDR1 is SGHVS and CDR2 is FNYEAQ. CDR3 in DNA: TGTGCCAGCAGCCCCCCTGGGGCTAGCGGGAGTAATGAGCAGTTCTTC. Translated: CASSPPGASGSNEQFF.

The V call is TRBV12-3 or TRBV12-4, the J call TRBJ2-1; D is uncertain. The DNA end lines up better with TRBJ2-7; the J call may be wrong. There are 14 residues in the CDR3. The CDR3 region is CASSLAGRQYEQYF. For the CDR3, the DNA is TGTGCCAGCAGTTTAGCCGGGCGGCAGTACGAGCAGTACTTC.

This chain joins TRBV9 and TRBJ2-1, with D perhaps TRBD1 (5 bases). Germline lookup yields CDR1 SGDLS and CDR2 YYNGEE. Trimming removed 0 bases at V and 3 bases at J, with 7 bases between. The CDR3 loop spans 14 amino acids. The CDR3 here is CASSVGTNYNEQFF. CDR3 in DNA: TGTGCCAGCAGCGTAGGGACAAACTACAATGAGCAGTTCTTC.

This clonotype was detected only once. A read error is possible here, since a much larger clone lies one base away. The chain links TRBV11-2 to TRBJ1-4; D may be TRBD1 (5 bases). Germline CDR1 SGHAT, CDR2 FQNNGV. CDR3 length: 16 residues. In nucleotides, the CDR3 is TGTGCCAGCAGTCGGTGGGAGGGGACCCTGGGAGAAAAACTGATTTTT. This gives the protein CASSRWEGTLGEKLIF.